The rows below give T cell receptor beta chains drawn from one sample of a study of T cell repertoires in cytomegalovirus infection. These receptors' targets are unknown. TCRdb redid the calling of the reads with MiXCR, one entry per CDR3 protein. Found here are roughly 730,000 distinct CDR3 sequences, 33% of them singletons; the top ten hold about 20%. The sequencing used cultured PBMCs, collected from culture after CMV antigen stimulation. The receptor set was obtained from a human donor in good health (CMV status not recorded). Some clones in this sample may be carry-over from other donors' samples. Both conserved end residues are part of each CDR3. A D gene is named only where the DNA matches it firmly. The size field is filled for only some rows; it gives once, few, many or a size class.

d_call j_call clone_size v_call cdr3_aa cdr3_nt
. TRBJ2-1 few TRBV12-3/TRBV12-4 CASSLLSTGGVYNEQFF TGTGCCAGCAGTTTGCTCAGTACAGGGGGGGTTTACAATGAGCAGTTCTTC
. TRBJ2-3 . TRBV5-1 CASSLDPDFDTQYF TGCGCCAGCAGCTTGGACCCAGATTTTGATACGCAGTATTTT
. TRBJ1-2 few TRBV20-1 CSARGEGKYGYTF TGCAGTGCGAGAGGGGAGGGAAAGTATGGCTACACCTTC
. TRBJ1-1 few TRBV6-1 CASSYSAGLNTEAFF TGTGCCAGCAGTTACAGCGCAGGGTTGAACACTGAAGCTTTCTTT
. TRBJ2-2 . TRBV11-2 CASSLVFGNGELFF TGTGCCAGCAGCTTAGTGTTCGGCAACGGGGAGCTGTTTTTT
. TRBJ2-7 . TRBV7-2 CASGPGGGAYEQYF TGTGCCAGCGGCCCTGGGGGGGGCGCTTACGAGCAGTACTTC
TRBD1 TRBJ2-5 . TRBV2 CASRSTGEETQYF TGTGCCAGCAGGTCGACAGGGGAAGAGACCCAGTACTTC
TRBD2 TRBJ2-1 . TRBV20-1 CSGSGTSGRHEQFF TGCAGTGGCTCGGGGACTAGCGGGAGGCATGAGCAGTTCTTC
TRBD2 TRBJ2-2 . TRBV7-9 CASSSPSGGRFTGELFF TGTGCCAGCAGCTCTCCTAGCGGGGGCCGATTCACCGGGGAGCTGTTTTTT
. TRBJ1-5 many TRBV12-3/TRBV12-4 CASSFGEGQPQHF TGTGCCAGCAGCTTCGGGGAAGGTCAGCCCCAGCATTTT
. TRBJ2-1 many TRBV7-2 CASSWQGLYNEQFF TGTGCCAGCAGCTGGCAAGGCTTATACAATGAGCAGTTCTTC
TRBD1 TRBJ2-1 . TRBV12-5 CASVPGGLQSYNEQFF TGTGCTAGTGTTCCAGGGGGCCTGCAAAGTTACAATGAGCAGTTCTTC
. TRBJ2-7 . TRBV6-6 CASSYVGAYEQYF TGTGCCAGCAGTTACGTTGGGGCATACGAGCAGTACTTC
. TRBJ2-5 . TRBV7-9 CASSPLWASVGEETQYF TGTGCCAGCAGCCCTTTATGGGCTAGCGTAGGGGAAGAGACCCAGTACTTC
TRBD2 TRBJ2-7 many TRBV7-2 CAIARAGGSSYEQYF TGTGCCATCGCAAGGGCGGGAGGGTCCTCCTACGAGCAGTACTTC
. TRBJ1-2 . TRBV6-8 CASSYSGQGRAGTF TGTGCCAGCAGTTACAGCGGGCAGGGGCGGGCTGGGACCTTC
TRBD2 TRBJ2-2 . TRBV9 CASSVESGRKTGELFF TGTGCCAGCAGCGTAGAAAGCGGGAGAAAAACCGGGGAGCTGTTTTTT
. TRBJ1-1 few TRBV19 CASSIRLNTEAFF TGTGCCAGTAGTATCAGGCTGAACACTGAAGCTTTCTTT
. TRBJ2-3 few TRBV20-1 CSAVPPGHRADTQYF TGCAGTGCTGTCCCCCCGGGACACCGGGCAGATACGCAGTATTTT
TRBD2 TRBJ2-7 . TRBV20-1 CSAILSGETYEQYF TGCAGTGCTATACTAAGCGGGGAGACCTACGAGCAGTACTTC
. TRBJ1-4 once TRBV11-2 CASSFYGEKLFF TGTGCCAGCAGCTTCTACGGGGAAAAACTGTTTTTT
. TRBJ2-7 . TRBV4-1 CASSPRGFNEQYF TGCGCCAGCAGCCCCAGGGGTTTCAACGAGCAGTACTTC
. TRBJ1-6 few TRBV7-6 CASSPGGDSPLHF TGTGCCAGCAGCCCTGGGGGAGATTCACCCCTCCACTTT
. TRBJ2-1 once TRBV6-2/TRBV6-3 CASSTQTAEQFF TGTGCCAGCAGTACTCAGACGGCTGAGCAGTTCTTC
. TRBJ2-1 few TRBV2 CASSEIWGPNNEQFF TGTGCCAGCAGTGAAATTTGGGGACCTAACAATGAGCAGTTCTTC
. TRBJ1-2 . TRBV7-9 CASSLVSGGRLGSNYGYTF TGTGCCAGCAGCTTAGTCTCCGGCGGCCGCCTCGGGTCTAACTATGGCTACACCTTC
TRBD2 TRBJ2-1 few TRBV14 CASSQESPSGSNEQFF TGTGCCAGCAGCCAAGAGTCGCCTAGCGGGAGCAATGAGCAGTTCTTC
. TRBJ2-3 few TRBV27 CASSWYRADTQYF TGTGCCAGCAGTTGGTACAGGGCTGATACGCAGTATTTT
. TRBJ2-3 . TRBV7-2 CASSFTPGADTQYF TGTGCCAGCAGCTTTACCCCAGGAGCAGATACGCAGTATTTT
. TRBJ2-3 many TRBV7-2 CASSLEYRGGTDTQYF TGTGCCAGCAGCTTAGAGTACAGGGGGGGGACAGATACGCAGTATTTT
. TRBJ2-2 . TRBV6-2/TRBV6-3 CASSYGYAGELFF TGTGCCAGCAGTTACGGCTATGCCGGGGAGCTGTTTTTT
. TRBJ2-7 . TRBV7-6 CASSLGGDRSSYEQYF TGTGCCAGCAGCTTAGGGGGGGACCGTAGCTCCTACGAGCAGTACTTC
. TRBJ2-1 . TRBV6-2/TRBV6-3 CASRGSTNNEQFF TGTGCCAGCAGGGGTTCCACAAATAATGAGCAGTTCTTC
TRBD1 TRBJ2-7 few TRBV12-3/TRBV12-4 CASSLGGTVEQYF TGTGCCAGCAGTTTAGGGGGGACAGTTGAGCAGTACTTC
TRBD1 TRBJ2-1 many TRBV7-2 CASMGTGYYNEQFF TGTGCCAGCATGGGGACAGGCTATTACAATGAGCAGTTCTTC
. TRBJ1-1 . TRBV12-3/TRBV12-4 CASSYTGSEAFF TGTGCCAGCAGTTACACAGGGAGTGAAGCTTTCTTT
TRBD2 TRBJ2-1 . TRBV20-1 CSATSGGPSSYNEQFF TGCAGTGCTACTAGCGGGGGTCCTAGCTCCTACAATGAGCAGTTCTTC
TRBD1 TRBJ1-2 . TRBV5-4 CASIRTGGPYGYTF TGTGCCAGCATTCGGACAGGCGGGCCTTATGGCTACACCTTC
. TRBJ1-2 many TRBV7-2 CASSFQTAGERTF TGTGCCAGCAGCTTTCAGACAGCCGGGGAGCGAACCTTC
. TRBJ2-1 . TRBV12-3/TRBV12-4 CASSPHVSLRGNNEQFF TGTGCCAGCAGTCCACATGTCTCTCTCAGGGGTAACAATGAGCAGTTCTTC
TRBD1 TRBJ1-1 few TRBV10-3 CATRQGAEAFF TGTGCCACGAGACAGGGGGCCGAAGCTTTCTTT
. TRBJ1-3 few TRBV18 CASSPSLSSGNTIYF TGTGCCAGCTCACCGTCACTCAGCTCTGGAAACACCATATATTTT
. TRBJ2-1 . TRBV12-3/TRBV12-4 CASADRDTTGGEQFF TGTGCCAGCGCTGACCGGGACACCACCGGGGGTGAGCAGTTCTTC
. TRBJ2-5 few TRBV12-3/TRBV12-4 CASSFPGPKETQYF TGTGCCAGCTCATTCCCCGGGCCCAAAGAGACCCAGTACTTC
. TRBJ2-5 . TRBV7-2 CASSLGGGGGWDQETQYF TGTGCCAGCAGCTTAGGAGGGGGGGGCGGTTGGGATCAAGAGACCCAGTACTTC
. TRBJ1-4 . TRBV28 CASSLLGNTNEGKLFF TGTGCCAGCAGTTTGTTAGGGAACACTAATGAGGGAAAACTGTTTTTT
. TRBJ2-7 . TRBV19 CARKVQEQYF TGTGCCCGAAAGGTGCAGGAGCAGTACTTC
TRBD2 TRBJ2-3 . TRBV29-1 CSARLAGFYTQYF TGCAGCGCCAGACTAGCGGGGTTCTATACGCAGTATTTT
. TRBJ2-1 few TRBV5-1 CASSPPMGGSSYNEQFF TGCGCCAGCAGCCCACCGATGGGCGGCAGCTCCTACAATGAGCAGTTCTTC